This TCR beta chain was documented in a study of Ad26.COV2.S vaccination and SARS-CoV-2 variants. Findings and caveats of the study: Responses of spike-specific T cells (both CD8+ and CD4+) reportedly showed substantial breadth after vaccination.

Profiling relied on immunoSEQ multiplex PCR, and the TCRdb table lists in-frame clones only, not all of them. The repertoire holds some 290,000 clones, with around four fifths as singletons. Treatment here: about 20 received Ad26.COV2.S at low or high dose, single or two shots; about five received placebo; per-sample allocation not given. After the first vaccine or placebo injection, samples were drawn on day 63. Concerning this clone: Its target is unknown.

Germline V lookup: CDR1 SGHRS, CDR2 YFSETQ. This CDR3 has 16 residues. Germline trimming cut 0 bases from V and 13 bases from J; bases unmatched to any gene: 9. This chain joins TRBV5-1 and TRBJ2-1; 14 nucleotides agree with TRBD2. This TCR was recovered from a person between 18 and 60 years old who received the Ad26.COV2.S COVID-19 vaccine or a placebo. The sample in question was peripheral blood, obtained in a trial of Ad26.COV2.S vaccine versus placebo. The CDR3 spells CASSLVGLAGGSDQFF. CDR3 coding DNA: TGCGCCAGCAGCTTGGTTGGACTAGCGGGGGGATCTGATCAGTTCTTC. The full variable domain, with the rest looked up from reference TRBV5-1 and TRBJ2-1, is KAGVTQTPRYLIKTRGQQVTLSCSPISGHRSVSWYQQTPGQGLQFLFEYFSETQRNKGNFPGRFSGRQFSNSRSEMNVSTLELGDSALYLCASSLVGLAGGSDQFFGPGTRLTVL.